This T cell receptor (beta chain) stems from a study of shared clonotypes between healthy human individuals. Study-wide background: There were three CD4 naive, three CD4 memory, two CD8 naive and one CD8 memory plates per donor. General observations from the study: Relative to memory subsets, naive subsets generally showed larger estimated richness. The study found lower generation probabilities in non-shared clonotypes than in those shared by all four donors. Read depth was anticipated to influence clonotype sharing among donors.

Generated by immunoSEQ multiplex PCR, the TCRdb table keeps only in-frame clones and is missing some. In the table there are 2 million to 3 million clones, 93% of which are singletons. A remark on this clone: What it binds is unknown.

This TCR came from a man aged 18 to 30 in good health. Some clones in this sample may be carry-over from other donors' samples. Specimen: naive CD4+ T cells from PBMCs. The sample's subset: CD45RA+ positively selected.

This chain's CDR3 is CATSIDRASGNTIYF. The CDR3 DNA sequence: TGTGCCACCAGCATAGACAGGGCCTCTGGAAACACCATATATTTT. The chain couples TRBV15 to TRBJ1-3; 7 nucleotides line up with TRBD1. CDR1 is LNHNV and CDR2 is YYDKDF in the germline V gene (reference sequence). This CDR3 comprises 15 residues. Trimming removed 4 bases from V and 0 bases from J; junction bases left unmatched: 3.